This T cell receptor beta chain was sequenced in a study of T cells in Graves' hyperthyroidism and ophthalmopathy. Study-wide context: Peripheral blood was secured at the point of initial diagnosis, before any treatment. Study-wide findings and caveats: Blood also contained most expanded thyroid clonotypes above 0.001.

Germline V gene sequence: CDR1 MNHEY, CDR2 SMNVEV (reference sequence). CDR3 length: 18 amino acids. The junction had 17 bases not matched to a gene; V was cut back by 2 bases and J by 4 bases. RNA transcripts provided the source from which TCR beta CDR3 regions were amplified. Primed by the HTBI set, a first-round RT-PCR was run on the TCR CDR3. Each CDR3 protein gets one entry after TCRdb re-called the multiplex PCR reads with MiXCR. Of under 350,000 distinct CDR3 sequences listed, approximately 15% are singletons. On this clonotype: Antigen specificity is unknown.

This TCR derives from a woman in her sixties with Graves' ophthalmopathy. The chain has TRBV27 and TRBJ2-7; TRBD1 agrees at 7 bases. The sample comprised blood. The CDR3 sequence is CASSLRPTPGQVKYEQYF. The CDR3 DNA reads as TGTGCCAGCAGTTTAAGGCCTACTCCTGGACAGGTGAAATACGAGCAGTACTTC.